This TCR beta chain stems from a study of T cell responses to AZD1222 COVID-19 vaccine (dated by TCRdb to about 2021). Describing the broader study: AZD1222 recipients whose second dose came at about 4 weeks and those whose second dose came at about 12 weeks were combined into one group, since spike-specific TCR depth and breadth did not differ between the two schedules. Trial participants were enrolled by age into 18-55, 56-69 and 70-plus year subgroups, with roughly 150, 30 and 60 TCR-sequenced participants respectively. A total of 233 trial participants underwent TCR sequencing, of whom about 210 received two doses of AZD1222 and about 25 received two doses of the MenACWY control vaccine. On the study overall, not on this receptor specifically: Reportedly, almost half of the unique spike-specific TCRs recognized epitopes lying outside the regions that are mutated in the B.1.351 and B.1.1.7 variants. In the small 56-69-year group, the increase in depth fell short of significance, most likely because of low power. Conclusions about previously exposed vaccinees are limited, since just five or six AZD1222 recipients were seropositive for SARS-CoV-2 at baseline. Vaccine-associated CD4 TCRs spanned the whole spike protein, with dominant responses in regions 160-218 and 743-854. Participants were mostly white British and included more females than males, and it was suggested by the authors that clonal diversity may have been underestimated. A significant rise in spike-specific TCR breadth and depth was observed after two AZD1222 doses relative to day 0 and relative to MenACWY recipients. Because no day 14 peak-response samples were available, repertoires were characterized only after the peak T cell response.

Concerning this clone: The specificity of this receptor is unknown. Per-nucleotide qualities are absent, and no much larger clonotype sits a single base away.

This specimen's time point label, per the study, means: baseline before first vaccination. Vaccinee samples were obtained from the UK trials COV001 and COV002, which included a single-blind randomized controlled phase 2/3 trial of AZD1222 (ChAdOx1 nCoV-19) in healthy adults. Trial participant PBMC samples were collected at day 0 and day 28 after the second dose for TCRbeta chain sequencing. The CDR3 covers 16 residues, taking in both the cysteine and the phenylalanine. The CDR3 DNA has 48 bases and is translated from base 1. The germline V gene (reference sequence) supplies CDR1 LNHDA and CDR2 SQIVND. From V the trimming removes 7 bases and from J it removes 0 bases, while the gene matches leave 9 bases of the junction unaccounted for. The CDR3 regions of human TCRbeta chains were analyzed by immunosequencing. In the original analysis: TCRs in the repertoires were matched against a reference library of SARS-CoV-2-specific TCRs that had been generated with the MIRA antigen-specificity platform. Breadth was defined as the fraction of unique TCRs that were SARS-CoV-2-associated. Depth was defined as the fraction of total T cells that were SARS-CoV-2-associated. Using the MIRA data, every spike-specific TCR was mapped to the spike region that the TCR reacted to and assigned to either a CD4 or a CD8 class. Log10-transformed breadth and depth values were compared by one-way ANOVA with Sidak's multiple comparisons tests. The table comes from immuneACCESS by way of TCRdb, which keeps in-frame sequences with V and J called. Part of the clones is missing from these tables; in studies checked, under half for an unresolved V gene and the rest for unknown reasons. From that table come the V and J calls and clone size; the DNA was used to work out D and trimming. Across this sample there are more than 110,000 clones, with roughly 88% seen only once. 3% to 4.5% of the sample lies in the top ten.

Material: peripheral blood, obtained on day 0 of AZD1222 vaccination. This sequence was found in an adult in good health. The rearranged chain carries TRBV19 and TRBJ1-3, and TRBD1 matches 7 of the central bases. The CDR3 sequence is CASNVGTEDSGNTIYF. The bases read TGTGCCAGTAATGTAGGGACAGAGGACTCTGGAAACACCATATATTTT.